This T cell receptor (beta chain) was sequenced during a study of identical twins. V lost 4 bases and J lost 3, with 13 bases in between. The germline CDR1 and CDR2 sequences are SGHRS and YFSETQ. The CDR3 length is 15 residues. As to this clonotype: The antigen remains undetermined.

TCRdb reprocessed the 5' RACE reads with MiXCR, giving one entry per CDR3 protein. The sample consists of 1.5 million to 2 million distinct CDR3 sequences, under 35% of them appearing once. General study findings and limits: The more abundant beta clonotypes in cord blood had fewer insertions, and memory repertoires did not show this.

Sequenced: cord blood. This receptor was identified in a newborn girl in good health. The chain couples TRBV5-1 to TRBJ1-4, with D hard to call. As DNA, the CDR3 is TGCGCCAGCAGCCCGGTGGATGGTTCTAATGAAAAACTGTTTTTT. Protein product: CASSPVDGSNEKLFF.